The clone carrying this T cell receptor beta chain has at least ten counts. Between the trimmed V and J ends, which lost 2 bases and 6 bases, there was a span of 8 bases. Germline loops: CDR1 DFQATT, CDR2 SNEGSKA (reference sequence). The CDR3 extends over 11 amino acids. This record comes from a study of regulatory T cells in long-lasting Graves disease. CDR3-region Arm-PCR and iRepertoire HTBI primers produced the TCR beta libraries. Using its own MiXCR run on the multiplex PCR reads, TCRdb lists one record per CDR3 protein. The sample carries 350,000 to 500,000 distinct CDR3 sequences, about a sixth recorded once. Time point reported: newly diagnosed GD, antithyroid drugs for less than 3 months. PBMCs provided the RNA from which the TCR library was made. This sample also appeared in a second study, on T cells in Graves' hyperthyroidism and ophthalmopathy.

The V gene is TRBV20-1, the J gene TRBJ2-7; maybe TRBD1 (7 bases). The sequencing used peripheral blood mononuclear cells (PBMCs), collected at new diagnosis, from a patient treated with antithyroid drugs. This clonotype was sampled from a woman aged 18-29 years with Graves disease. The CDR3 is CSARQGGEQYF. CDR3 sequence (DNA): TGCAGTGCTAGACAGGGGGGCGAGCAGTACTTC.